This T cell receptor (beta chain) derives from a study of blood T cell repertoires in COVID-19. On the study more broadly: PBMCs, B-cell-depleted T cells, or T cells were the source of the cDNA or gDNA that made up the material.

Original processing methods: The assay estimated nucleated cells by amplifying reference gene primers. Using immunoSEQ multiplex PCR, the repertoire was profiled, and TCRdb retains in-frame clones only, with some absent. The DNA was the basis for D and trimming; V, J and clone size are from that table. The sample lists about 76,000 clones; approximately 80% were seen once. This CDR3 comprises 15 residues. CDR1 and CDR2 (germline): SGHAT, FQNNGV. With V trimmed by 4 bases and J by 7 bases, 12 bases remained unmatched. This TCR was sampled from an elderly man with acute or convalescent COVID-19. The V and J genes are TRBV11-2 and TRBJ1-1; 7 bases align to TRBD1. Sequencing was performed on peripheral blood. CDR3 loop: CASSSPLSGTVEAFF. For the CDR3, the DNA is TGTGCCAGCAGCTCCCCTTTATCCGGGACAGTTGAAGCTTTCTTT. Filled out from reference TRBV11-2 and TRBJ1-1, the complete variable domain reads EAGVAQSPRYKIIEKRQSVAFWCNPISGHATLYWYQQILGQGPKLLIQFQNNGVVDDSQLPKDRFSAERLKGVDSTLKIQPAKLEDSAVYLCASSSPLSGTVEAFFGQGTRLTVV.